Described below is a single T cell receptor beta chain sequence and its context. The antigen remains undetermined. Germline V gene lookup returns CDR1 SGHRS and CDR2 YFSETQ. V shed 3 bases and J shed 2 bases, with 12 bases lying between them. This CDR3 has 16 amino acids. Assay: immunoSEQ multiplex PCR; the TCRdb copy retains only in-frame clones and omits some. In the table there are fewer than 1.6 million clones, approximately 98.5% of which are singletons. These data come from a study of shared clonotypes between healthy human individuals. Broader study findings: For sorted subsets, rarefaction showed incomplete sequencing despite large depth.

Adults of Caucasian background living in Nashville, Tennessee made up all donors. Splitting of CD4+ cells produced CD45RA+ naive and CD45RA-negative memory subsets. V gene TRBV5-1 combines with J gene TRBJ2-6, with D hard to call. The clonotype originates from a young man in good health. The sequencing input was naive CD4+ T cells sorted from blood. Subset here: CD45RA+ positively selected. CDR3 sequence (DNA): TGCGCCAGCAGCTCGATAGACCTCCCTGGGGCCAACGTCCTGACTTTC. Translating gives CASSSIDLPGANVLTF.